This T cell receptor (beta chain) was identified in a study of cytomegalovirus exposure and HLA in healthy donors. Findings of the study overall: The study had only CMV serostatus as immune exposure information. A list of around 150 TCR beta chains associated with cytomegalovirus was given. When analyzed later, the rates of TCR association showed variation by HLA locus, with DRB1 the most and HLA-C the fewest.

Vbeta (60) and Jbeta (13) primers were used in the PCR. Using immunoSEQ multiplex PCR, the repertoire was profiled, and TCRdb retains in-frame clones only, with some absent. The table has roughly 160,000 clones, around 69% seen once. To note about this clone: What it binds is unknown.

Donors had nominal health at sampling but likely had unrecorded immune exposures. This receptor was taken from a man aged 55-75 years in good health and CMV-seronegative. The source material was PBMCs.

The CDR3 loop is CASSLGQHPDTQYF. The CDR3, as DNA: TGTGCCAGCAGCTTGGGACAGCACCCAGATACGCAGTATTTT. The chain carries TRBV5-5 and TRBJ2-3; D is possibly TRBD1 (5 bases). The CDR3 spans 14 residues. Germline assignment: CDR1 SGHKS and CDR2 YYEKEE (reference sequence). The V gene lost 0 bases and the J gene lost 4 bases, with 9 bases spanning the gap. The variable domain in full, completed from reference TRBV5-5 and TRBJ2-3, reads DAGVTQSPTHLIKTRGQQVTLRCSPISGHKSVSWYQQVLGQGPQFIFQYYEKEERGRGNFPDRFSARQFPNYSSELNVNALLLGDSALYLCASSLGQHPDTQYFGPGTRLTVL.